The 32 T cell receptor beta chains in this list originate from one sample, sequenced in a study of chemoradiotherapy in HPV16-positive cancers (dated by TCRdb to between 2021 and 2024). Library generation was performed with the immunoSEQ multiplex PCR assay. In its TCRdb copy, this immuneACCESS table keeps in-frame sequences only and misses some clones. Where compared with another copy, unresolved V genes explain less than half of these, and the others have no known cause. This sample gives some 4,200 clones in total; roughly 75% of them show up just once. The top ten clonotypes cover approximately 15% of the sample. This material was acquired from a patient who underwent chemoradiotherapy. Every receptor here comes from a human donor with HPV-associated anogenital cancer.

The chain is built from TRBV21-1 and TRBJ2-1; the table's D call, TRBD2, has no DNA check behind it. TRBV21-1 is assigned pseudogene status. The CDR3 sequence is 15 residues long. Here the CDR3 reads CASSKGTSVYNEQFF. CDR3 nucleotides: TGTGCCAGCAGCAAAGGGACTAGCGTTTACAATGAGCAGTTCTTC.

The rearrangement joins TRBV19 to TRBJ1-6, with 8 bases fitting TRBD1. Trimming took 3 bases from V and 8 from J; bases not matched to a gene: 12. Germline CDR1 LNHDA, CDR2 SQIVND (reference sequence). The CDR3 has 17 amino acids. The CDR3 reads CASSIRPAVGQDSPLHF. The CDR3 DNA reads TGTGCCAGTAGTATTAGACCGGCGGTGGGACAGGATTCACCCCTCCACTTT.

The chain combines TRBV27 with TRBJ2-7; 12 bases agree with TRBD2. The trim removed 5 bases at V and 9 bases at J, leaving 17 bases unmatched. Germline CDR1 reads MNHEY; CDR2 reads SMNVEV (reference sequence). The CDR3 has 17 amino acids. CDR3 DNA: TGTGCCAGCAGTAAGATGACTAGCGGGGGCCCACCGGCGGGGCAGTACTTC. Amino acid sequence: CASSKMTSGGPPAGQYF.

This clone occurred a few times. The chain recombines TRBV19 with TRBJ1-6, with D unresolved. The CDR3 sequence is 12 residues long. Trimming took off 4 bases at V and 7 bases at J, with 5 bases between the two ends. Per germline, CDR1 LNHDA and CDR2 SQIVND (reference sequence). The CDR3 nucleotides read TGTGCCAGTAGTAACAGAAATTCACCCCTCCACTTT. Translation: CASSNRNSPLHF.

The chain links TRBV6-4 to TRBJ2-6, with no clear D. The CDR3 has 14 residues. From germline, CDR1 is MRHNA and CDR2 SNTAGT. V gave up 3 bases and J gave up 0 bases, with 3 bases separating them. CDR3 in DNA: TGTGCCAGCAGTGAAGGCTCTGGGGCCAACGTCCTGACTTTC. It is translated as CASSEGSGANVLTF.

The chain carries TRBV19 and TRBJ2-3, with TRBD2 matching over 10 bases. The germline V gene encodes CDR1 LNHDA and CDR2 SQIVND (reference sequence). Trimming took 5 bases from V and 1 from J; bases not matched to a gene: 15. The CDR3 is 19 amino acids. The CDR3 DNA sequence: TGTGCCAGTAGTCCTCGGGGTAGCGGGGGGATAGGGGGCACAGATACGCAGTATTTT. The encoded protein is CASSPRGSGGIGGTDTQYF.

The V and J genes are TRBV27 and TRBJ2-2; D tentatively reads TRBD1 or TRBD2 (5 bases each). Germline lookup yields CDR1 MNHEY and CDR2 SMNVEV (reference sequence). The CDR3 sequence is 15 residues long. The V end was cut by 3 bases, the J end by 4 bases, with 12 bases between. The CDR3 DNA is TGTGCCAGCAGTTTGGGGACCAGGCCCACCGGGGAGCTGTTTTTT. It translates to CASSLGTRPTGELFF.

The CDR3 region is CASRPGNTPTEAFF. The CDR3 DNA sequence: TGTGCCAGCAGACCCGGGAATACCCCCACTGAAGCTTTCTTT. The V and J genes are TRBV27 and TRBJ1-1; D not certain. Looked up from germline, CDR1 is MNHEY and CDR2 is SMNVEV (reference sequence). The CDR3 runs 14 residues. V gave up 6 bases and J gave up 4 bases, with 15 bases separating them.

The chain carries TRBV7-2 and TRBJ2-7; 7 nucleotides agree with TRBD1. CDR3 length: 14 residues. Germline V gives CDR1 SGHTA, CDR2 FQGNSA. The V gene end was trimmed by 3 bases and the J gene end by 2 bases; junction bases not matched to a gene: 4. Written as DNA, the CDR3 is TGTGCCAGCAGCTTGGGGGACAGACCCTACGAGCAGTACTTC. Encoded protein: CASSLGDRPYEQYF.

This clone was observed a handful of times. The genes are TRBV4-1 and TRBJ1-5, with D maybe TRBD1 (6 bases). The CDR3 contains 16 residues. Looked up from germline, CDR1 is MGHRA and CDR2 is YSYEKL. Trimming removed 0 bases from V and 5 bases from J, with 14 bases in between. In nucleotides, the CDR3 is TGCGCCAGCAGCCAAGATGTATGGGGGCTGTATCAGCCCCAGCATTTT. This encodes CASSQDVWGLYQPQHF.

The chain carries TRBV7-9 and TRBJ2-2, with D perhaps TRBD2 (5 bases). Germline V gene data show CDR1 as SEHNR and CDR2 as FQNEAQ (reference sequence). This CDR3 is 16 amino acids long. V lost 3 bases to trimming and J lost 5 bases, with 16 bases between them. This chain's CDR3 is CASSFERVGRTGELFF. The CDR3 DNA sequence: TGTGCCAGCAGCTTCGAAAGGGTAGGGAGAACCGGGGAGCTGTTTTTT.

The chain combines TRBV21-1 with TRBJ2-7; the DNA was not compared with TRBD2, the D call given in the table. TRBV21-1 constitutes a pseudogene. The CDR3 has 18 residues. CDR3 DNA: TGTGCCAGCAGCAAAGGAGCGGCGGGGGGCCGGTGGAGTCGCGAGCAGTACTTC. Translation: CASSKGAAGGRWSREQYF.

The chain carries TRBV10-3 and TRBJ2-5; TRBD1 agrees at 9 bases. The J segment lost 2 bases and the V segment lost 3 bases, leaving 4 bases of the junction unmatched. The CDR3 runs to 15 residues. Germline CDR1 is ENHRY and CDR2 is SYGVKD. CDR3: CAISDSDRGQETQYF. The CDR3 coding sequence is TGTGCCATCAGTGATTCGGACAGGGGACAAGAGACCCAGTACTTC.

The J gene is TRBJ1-1, the V gene TRBV10-3; D may be TRBD1 (5 bases). Germline values: CDR1 ENHRY, CDR2 SYGVKD. The V and J ends lost 11 bases and 3 bases respectively, with 19 bases between them. This CDR3 has 14 amino acids. The CDR3 nucleotides are TGTGCCTCGAACTGGGGCACGCGAGACACTGAAGCTTTCTTT. Encoded protein: CASNWGTRDTEAFF.

The table lists this clone with a few counts. V is TRBV4-3 and J is TRBJ2-1; tentative D call: TRBD2 (6 bases). V lost 0 bases and J 0 bases, leaving 9 bases between the germline ends. There are 16 residues in the CDR3. Germline V CDR1 and CDR2: LGHNA, YSLEER. The CDR3 nucleotides read TGCGCCAGCAGCCAAGATGCGGGGAGCTCCTACAATGAGCAGTTCTTC. The encoded protein is CASSQDAGSSYNEQFF.

This sequence joins TRBV9 and TRBJ2-2; D is unresolved. This CDR3 spans 15 amino acids. Between the trimmed V and J ends, which lost 6 bases and 6 bases, there was a span of 18 bases. The V gene's germline CDR1 is SGDLS and CDR2 YYNGEE. CDR3 sequence reads: CASTVQSFGAGELFF. The CDR3 nucleotides read TGTGCCAGCACCGTCCAGTCGTTTGGGGCCGGGGAGCTGTTTTTT.

This sequence joins TRBV7-6 and TRBJ1-3; the D gene is possibly TRBD1 (5 bases). The length of the CDR3 is 16 residues. Germline lookup yields CDR1 SGHVS and CDR2 FNYEAQ. With 1 base removed from V and 2 bases from J, the gap between germline ends came to 12 bases. The CDR3 region is CASSLVPPGAGNTIYF. For the CDR3, the DNA is TGTGCCAGCAGCTTAGTTCCTCCGGGGGCTGGAAACACCATATATTTT.

The chain recombines TRBV19 with TRBJ2-2; the D gene could be TRBD1 or TRBD2 (6 bases each). V lost 5 bases and J lost 5, with 21 bases in between. The CDR3 runs to 17 residues. Germline assignment: CDR1 LNHDA and CDR2 SQIVND (reference sequence). The CDR3 sequence: CASSDSGRGGVTGELFF. The CDR3 DNA reads as TGTGCCAGTAGTGACTCCGGCAGGGGAGGAGTGACCGGGGAGCTGTTTTTT. The variable domain in full, with the rest retrieved from reference TRBV19 and TRBJ2-2, is DGGITQSPKYLFRKEGQNVTLSCEQNLNHDAMYWYRQDPGQGLRLIYYSQIVNDFQKGDIAEGYSVSREKKESFPLTVTSAQKNPTAFYLCASSDSGRGGVTGELFFGEGSRLTVL.

V gene TRBV5-1 combines with J gene TRBJ1-2, with unresolved D. CDR3 length equals 13 residues. Trimming cost V 0 bases and J 6 bases, with 9 bases left between them. Germline V CDR1 and CDR2: SGHRS, YFSETQ. The CDR3 DNA follows: TGCGCCAGCAGCTTGGGACGGAACGATGGCTACACCTTC. Its protein is CASSLGRNDGYTF.

This chain uses TRBV4-3 with TRBJ2-1; 12 bases match TRBD2. Germline assignment: CDR1 LGHNA and CDR2 YSLEER. V was pared by 0 bases and J by 9 bases, with 3 bases of the junction left unmatched. There are 15 residues in the CDR3. The CDR3 DNA sequence: TGCGCCAGCAGCCAAGATCGACTAGCGGGGGCTGAGCAGTTCTTC. Protein product: CASSQDRLAGAEQFF.

The chain combines TRBV27 with TRBJ2-7; 14 bases are shared with TRBD2. This CDR3 spans 16 amino acids. V shed 5 bases and J 7 bases; nucleotides not matched to a gene: 10. Germline CDR1 and CDR2: MNHEY and SMNVEV (reference sequence). The CDR3 coding sequence is TGTGCCAGCAGTCCCGCCGGGACTAGCGGGGGTAGGGAGCAGTACTTC. Translated: CASSPAGTSGGREQYF.

Only one count was recorded for this clone. V and J are TRBV30 and TRBJ1-1; possible D gene TRBD1, 6 bases. Trimming cost V 1 base and J 7 bases, with 13 bases left between them. Germline V gives CDR1 GTSNPN, CDR2 SVGIG (reference sequence). The CDR3 runs 13 residues. CDR3 residues: CAWSATGTGEAFF. In DNA form, the CDR3 reads TGTGCCTGGAGTGCTACAGGGACGGGTGAAGCTTTCTTT.

This clone has more than one count but fewer than ten. The J gene is TRBJ2-1, the V gene TRBV9; D is possibly TRBD1 or TRBD2 (5 bases each). The length of the CDR3 is 12 residues. Germline-derived CDR1 and CDR2 are SGDLS and YYNGEE. Trimming pared 3 bases from V and 8 bases from J, leaving 9 bases between. CDR3 residues: CASSGREYEQFF. CDR3 coding DNA: TGTGCCAGCAGCGGCAGGGAGTATGAGCAGTTCTTC.

This clone was detected a few times. The genes are TRBV11-1 and TRBJ2-7, with a tentative D call TRBD1 (6 bases). In germline, CDR1 is SGHAT, CDR2 FQDESV (reference sequence). The CDR3 covers 13 residues. V shed 5 bases and J shed 7 bases, with 15 bases lying between them. The CDR3 DNA reads TGTGCCAGCAGCCCCGGCAGGGGTGGGGAGCAGTACTTC. This gives the protein CASSPGRGGEQYF.

This clone was seen more than once but under ten times. The rearrangement joins TRBV6-1 to TRBJ2-3; D uncertain. V lost 6 bases and J 2 bases, leaving 12 bases between the germline ends. CDR1 is MNHNS, CDR2 SASEGT, per germline. The CDR3 runs 14 residues. CDR3 amino acids: CASSSRSTTDTQYF. In DNA form, the CDR3 reads TGTGCCAGCAGCTCCCGGTCCACCACAGATACGCAGTATTTT.

A few counts support this clone. The rearrangement joins TRBV27 to TRBJ2-2; D unresolved. This CDR3 contains 13 residues. CDR1 and CDR2 (germline): MNHEY, SMNVEV (reference sequence). Between the trimmed V and J ends, which lost 2 bases and 0 bases, there was a span of 1 base. Here the CDR3 reads CASSLANTGELFF. The CDR3 DNA reads as TGTGCCAGCAGTTTAGCGAACACCGGGGAGCTGTTTTTT.

This chain uses TRBV7-6 with TRBJ2-3; D ambiguous. The CDR3 loop spans 15 amino acids. Germline values: CDR1 SGHVS, CDR2 FNYEAQ. Trimming took 3 bases from V and 2 from J, leaving 12 bases between them. The DNA for the CDR3 is TGTGCCAGCAGCTTTCGACCGCAATCCACAGATACGCAGTATTTT. Translation: CASSFRPQSTDTQYF.

The chain employs TRBV15 and TRBJ1-6; 7 bases line up with TRBD1. This CDR3 region has 17 residues. Looked up from germline, CDR1 is LNHNV and CDR2 is YYDKDF (reference sequence). With 0 bases clipped from V and 8 bases from J, the junction kept 10 bases outside the gene matches. In nucleotides, the CDR3 is TGTGCCACCAGCAGAGAGCCCGCAGGGGGGAGGTATTCACCCCTCCACTTT. It is translated as CATSREPAGGRYSPLHF. The variable domain in full, completed from reference TRBV15 and TRBJ1-6, reads DAMVIQNPRYQVTQFGKPVTLSCSQTLNHNVMYWYQQKSSQAPKLLFHYYDKDFNNEADTPDNFQSRRPNTSFCFLDIRSPGLGDTAMYLCATSREPAGGRYSPLHFGNGTRLTVT.

J is TRBJ1-1 and V is TRBV19, with D maybe TRBD1 (5 bases). This CDR3 has 12 amino acids. The V end was cut by 6 bases, the J end by 6 bases, with 11 bases between. Germline values: CDR1 LNHDA, CDR2 SQIVND (reference sequence). The CDR3: CASSHGGPEAFF. The DNA of the CDR3 is TGTGCCAGTAGCCACGGGGGTCCTGAAGCTTTCTTT. The full variable domain, rest sourced from reference TRBV19 and TRBJ1-1, is DGGITQSPKYLFRKEGQNVTLSCEQNLNHDAMYWYRQDPGQGLRLIYYSQIVNDFQKGDIAEGYSVSREKKESFPLTVTSAQKNPTAFYLCASSHGGPEAFFGQGTRLTVV.

The chain uses TRBV11-3 and TRBJ2-5, with D possibly called TRBD1 or TRBD2 (6 bases each). The CDR3 covers 13 residues. The germline V and J ends were trimmed by 5 bases and 1 base, with 8 bases remaining between them. CDR1 and CDR2 (germline): SGHNT, YENEEA. The chain's CDR3 is CASSRGAQETQYF. CDR3 nucleotide sequence: TGTGCCAGCAGCAGGGGGGCCCAAGAGACCCAGTACTTC.

The chain links TRBV5-1 to TRBJ2-3, with a weak D call TRBD1 (6 bases). V lost 3 bases to trimming and J lost 3 bases, with 14 bases between them. The CDR3 contains 15 residues. Germline CDR1 and CDR2: SGHRS and YFSETQ. The DNA for the CDR3 is TGCGCCAGCAGCTCCGGTTGGGGGCTTACAGATACGCAGTATTTT. It yields the protein CASSSGWGLTDTQYF.

This chain joins TRBV5-4 and TRBJ2-7; D perhaps matches TRBD2 (6 bases). This CDR3 has 14 amino acids. V was trimmed by 4 bases and J by 2 bases, leaving 13 bases between them. The germline V gene has CDR1 SGHNT and CDR2 YYREEE (reference sequence). This CDR3 reads CASSTGLFPYEQYF. In DNA, the CDR3 is TGTGCCAGCAGCACGGGACTGTTTCCCTACGAGCAGTACTTC.